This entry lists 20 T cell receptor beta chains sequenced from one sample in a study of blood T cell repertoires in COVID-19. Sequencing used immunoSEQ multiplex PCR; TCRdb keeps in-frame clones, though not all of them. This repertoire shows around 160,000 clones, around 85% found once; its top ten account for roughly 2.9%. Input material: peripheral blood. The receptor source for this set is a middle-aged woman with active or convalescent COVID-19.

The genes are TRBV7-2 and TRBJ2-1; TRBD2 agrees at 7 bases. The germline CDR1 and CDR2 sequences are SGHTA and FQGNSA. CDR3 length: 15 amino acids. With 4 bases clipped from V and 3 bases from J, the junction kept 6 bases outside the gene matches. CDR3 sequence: CASSSRTGGYNEQFF. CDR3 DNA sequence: TGTGCCAGCAGCTCGAGGACGGGGGGCTACAATGAGCAGTTCTTC.

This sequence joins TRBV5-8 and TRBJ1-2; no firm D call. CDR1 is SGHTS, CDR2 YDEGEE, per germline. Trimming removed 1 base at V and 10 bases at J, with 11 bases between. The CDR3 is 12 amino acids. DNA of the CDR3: TGTGCCAGCAGCTTGCTAACACAGTACTACACCTTC. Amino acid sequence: CASSLLTQYYTF.

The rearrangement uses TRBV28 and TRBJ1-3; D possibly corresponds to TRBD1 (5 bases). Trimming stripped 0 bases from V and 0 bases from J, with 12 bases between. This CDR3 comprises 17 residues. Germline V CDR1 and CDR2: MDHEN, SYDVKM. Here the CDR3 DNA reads TGTGCCAGCAGTTTATGGGGGGGGGTAAGCTCTGGAAACACCATATATTTT. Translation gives CASSLWGGVSSGNTIYF.

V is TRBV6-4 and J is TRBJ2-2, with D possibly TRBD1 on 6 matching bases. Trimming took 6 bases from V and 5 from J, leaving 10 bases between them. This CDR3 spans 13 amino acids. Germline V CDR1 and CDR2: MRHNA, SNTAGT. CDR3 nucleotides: TGTGCCAGCAGAGAGGGGGTGACCGGGGAGCTGTTTTTT. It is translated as CASREGVTGELFF.

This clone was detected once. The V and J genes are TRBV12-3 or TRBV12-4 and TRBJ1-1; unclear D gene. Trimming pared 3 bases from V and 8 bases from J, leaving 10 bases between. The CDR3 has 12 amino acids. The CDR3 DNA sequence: TGTGCCAGCAGTTTCGCAGGAACCGAAGCTTTCTTT. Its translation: CASSFAGTEAFF.

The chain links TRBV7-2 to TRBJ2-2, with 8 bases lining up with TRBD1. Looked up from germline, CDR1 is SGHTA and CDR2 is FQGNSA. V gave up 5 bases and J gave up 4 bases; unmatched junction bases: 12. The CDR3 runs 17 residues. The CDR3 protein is CASSPNSDRVVTGELFF. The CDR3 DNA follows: TGTGCCAGCAGCCCAAACTCGGACAGGGTAGTCACCGGGGAGCTGTTTTTT.

CDR3 region: CASSPFQDTQYF. CDR3 sequence (DNA): TGTGCCAGCTCACCTTTCCAGGATACGCAGTATTTT. The chain combines TRBV18 with TRBJ2-3; D gene unclear. Germline V gives CDR1 KGHSH, CDR2 LQKENI. The V end was cut by 3 bases, the J end by 6 bases, with 7 bases between. The CDR3 is 12 amino acids.

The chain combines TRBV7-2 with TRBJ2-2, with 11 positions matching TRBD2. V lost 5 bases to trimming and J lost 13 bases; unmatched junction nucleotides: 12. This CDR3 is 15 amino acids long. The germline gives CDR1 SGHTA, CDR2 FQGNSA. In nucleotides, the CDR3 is TGTGCCAGCAGCCCAAGGGGACTAGCGGCTGGGCGGCTGTTTTTT. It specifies CASSPRGLAAGRLFF.

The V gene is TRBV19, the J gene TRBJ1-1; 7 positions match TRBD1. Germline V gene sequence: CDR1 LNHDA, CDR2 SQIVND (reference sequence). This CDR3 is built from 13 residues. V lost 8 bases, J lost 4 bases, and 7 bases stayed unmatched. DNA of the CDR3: TGTGCCAGTCAACACAGGGGCGCCACTGAAGCTTTCTTT. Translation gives CASQHRGATEAFF.

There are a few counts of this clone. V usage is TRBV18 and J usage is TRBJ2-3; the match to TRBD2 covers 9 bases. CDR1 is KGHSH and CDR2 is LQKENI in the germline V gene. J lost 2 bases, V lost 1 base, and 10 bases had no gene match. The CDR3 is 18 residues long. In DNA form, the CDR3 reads TGTGCCAGCTCACCACTTTCCCGGCTAGCGGGGTCCACAGATACGCAGTATTTT. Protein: CASSPLSRLAGSTDTQYF.

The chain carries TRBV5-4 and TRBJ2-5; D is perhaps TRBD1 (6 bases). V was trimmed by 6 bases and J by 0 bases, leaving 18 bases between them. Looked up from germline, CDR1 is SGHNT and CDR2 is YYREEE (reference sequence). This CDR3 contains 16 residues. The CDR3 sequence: CASTLGAGGHQETQYF. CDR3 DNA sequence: TGTGCCAGCACCCTGGGGGCGGGTGGGCACCAAGAGACCCAGTACTTC.

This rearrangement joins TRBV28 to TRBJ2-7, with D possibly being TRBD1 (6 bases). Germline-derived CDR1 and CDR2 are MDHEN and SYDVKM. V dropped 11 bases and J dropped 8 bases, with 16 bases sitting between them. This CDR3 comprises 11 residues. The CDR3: CALQTGQKQYF. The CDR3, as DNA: TGTGCCTTACAGACAGGACAGAAGCAGTACTTC. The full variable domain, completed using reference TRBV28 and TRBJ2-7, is DVKVTQSSRYLVKRTGEKVFLECVQDMDHENMFWYRQDPGLGLRLIYFSYDVKMKEKGDIPEGYSVSREKKERFSLILESASTNQTSMYLCALQTGQKQYFGPGTRLTVT.

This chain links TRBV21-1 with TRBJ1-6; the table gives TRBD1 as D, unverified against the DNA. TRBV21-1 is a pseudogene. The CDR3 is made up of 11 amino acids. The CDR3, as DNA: TGTGCCATACACTATAATTCACCCCTCCACTTT. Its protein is CAIHYNSPLHF.

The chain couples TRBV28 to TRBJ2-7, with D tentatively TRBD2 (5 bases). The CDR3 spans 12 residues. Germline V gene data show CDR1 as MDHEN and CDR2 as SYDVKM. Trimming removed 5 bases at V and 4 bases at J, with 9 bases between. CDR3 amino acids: CASSVSGYEQYF. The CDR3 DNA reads TGTGCCAGCAGTGTGTCGGGGTACGAGCAGTACTTC.

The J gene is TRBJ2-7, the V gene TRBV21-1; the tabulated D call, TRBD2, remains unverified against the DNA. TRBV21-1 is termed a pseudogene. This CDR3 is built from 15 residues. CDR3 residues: CASSKGEGNTYEQYF. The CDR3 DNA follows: TGTGCCAGCAGCAAAGGGGAGGGGAATACCTACGAGCAGTACTTC.

Here the CDR3 DNA reads TGCGCCAGCAGCCAAGATCGTAGCCTCGGGGATGGCTACACCTTC. Its protein product is CASSQDRSLGDGYTF. The V gene is TRBV4-3, the J gene TRBJ1-2; D ambiguous. V lost 0 bases, J lost 6 bases, and 14 bases lay in between. The CDR3 has 15 amino acids. Looked up from germline, CDR1 is LGHNA and CDR2 is YSLEER.

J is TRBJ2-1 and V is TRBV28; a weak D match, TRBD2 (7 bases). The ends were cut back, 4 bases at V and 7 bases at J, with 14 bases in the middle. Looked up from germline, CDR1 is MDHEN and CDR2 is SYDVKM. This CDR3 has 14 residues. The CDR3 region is CASSSRGGGNEQFF. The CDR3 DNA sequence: TGTGCCAGCAGTTCCCGAGGGGGAGGGAATGAGCAGTTCTTC.

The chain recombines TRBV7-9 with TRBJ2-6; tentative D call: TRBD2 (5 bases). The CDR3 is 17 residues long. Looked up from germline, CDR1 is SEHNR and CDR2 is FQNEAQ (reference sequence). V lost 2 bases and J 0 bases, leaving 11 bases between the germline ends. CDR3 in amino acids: CASSLRGFDSGANVLTF. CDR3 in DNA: TGTGCCAGCAGCTTACGGGGATTTGACTCTGGGGCCAACGTCCTGACTTTC. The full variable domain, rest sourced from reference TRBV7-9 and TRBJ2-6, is DTGVSQNPRHKITKRGQNVTFRCDPISEHNRLYWYRQTLGQGPEFLTYFQNEAQLEKSRLLSDRFSAERPKGSFSTLEIQRTEQGDSAMYLCASSLRGFDSGANVLTFGAGSRLTVL.

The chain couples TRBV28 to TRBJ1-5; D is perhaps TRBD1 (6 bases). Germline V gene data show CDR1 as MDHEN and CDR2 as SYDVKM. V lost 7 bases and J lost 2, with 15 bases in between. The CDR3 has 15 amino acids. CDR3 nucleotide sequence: TGTGCCAGCAATTTGGGGGGGGCGGGCAATCAGCCCCAGCATTTT. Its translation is CASNLGGAGNQPQHF.

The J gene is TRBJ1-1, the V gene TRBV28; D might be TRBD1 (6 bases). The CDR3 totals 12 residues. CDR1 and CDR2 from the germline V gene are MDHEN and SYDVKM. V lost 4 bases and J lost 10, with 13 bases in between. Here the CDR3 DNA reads TGTGCCAGCAGTTCATCGACAGGAGCAGCTTTCTTT. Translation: CASSSSTGAAFF.